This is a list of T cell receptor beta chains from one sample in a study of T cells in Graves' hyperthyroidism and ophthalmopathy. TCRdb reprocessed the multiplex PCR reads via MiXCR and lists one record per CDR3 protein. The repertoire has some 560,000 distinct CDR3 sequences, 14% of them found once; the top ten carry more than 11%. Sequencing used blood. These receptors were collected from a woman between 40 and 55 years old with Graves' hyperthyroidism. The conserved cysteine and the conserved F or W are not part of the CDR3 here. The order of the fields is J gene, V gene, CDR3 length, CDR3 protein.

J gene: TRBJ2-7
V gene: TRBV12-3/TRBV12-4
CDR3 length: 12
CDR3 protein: ASSLTGGFDEQY

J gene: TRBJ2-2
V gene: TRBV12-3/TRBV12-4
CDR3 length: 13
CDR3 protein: ASSYEGGNTGELF

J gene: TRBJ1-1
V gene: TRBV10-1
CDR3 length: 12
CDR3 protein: ASSESRSDTEAF

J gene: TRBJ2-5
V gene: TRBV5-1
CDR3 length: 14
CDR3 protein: ASTLGTSGGQETQY

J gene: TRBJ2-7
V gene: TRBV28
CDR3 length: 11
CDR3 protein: ASRGRQGAEQY

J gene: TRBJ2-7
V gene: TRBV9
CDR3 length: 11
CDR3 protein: ASSAEGGGEQY

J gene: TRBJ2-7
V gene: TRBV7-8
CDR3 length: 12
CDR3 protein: ASSLAGSYYEQY

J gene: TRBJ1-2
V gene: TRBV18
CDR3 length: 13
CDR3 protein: ASSPGTEVNYGYT

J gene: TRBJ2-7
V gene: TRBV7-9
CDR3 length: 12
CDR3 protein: ASSIGGGGHEQY

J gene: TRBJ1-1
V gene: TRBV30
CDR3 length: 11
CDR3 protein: AWSVPGYTEAF

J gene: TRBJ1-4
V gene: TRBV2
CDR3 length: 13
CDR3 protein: ASRDSHATNEKLF

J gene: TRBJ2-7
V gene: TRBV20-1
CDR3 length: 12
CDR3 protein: SARALDRGYEQY

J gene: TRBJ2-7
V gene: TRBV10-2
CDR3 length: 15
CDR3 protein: ASSDPTSGQAEYEQY

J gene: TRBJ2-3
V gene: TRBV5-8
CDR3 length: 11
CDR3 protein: ASSLEGFGTQY

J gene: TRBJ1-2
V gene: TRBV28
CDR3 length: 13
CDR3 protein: ASSLSLTRPYDYT

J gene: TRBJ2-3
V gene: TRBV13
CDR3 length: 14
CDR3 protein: ASSNRDYFNAGTQY